These 13 T cell receptor beta chains were sequenced from one sample in a study of molecular identifiers for immune sequencing clone quantification. One entry per CDR3 protein results from TCRdb running MiXCR on the PCR reads. The table shows about 510,000 distinct CDR3 sequences, with around 23% occurring only once. Sequencing input: naive CD8+ T cells from blood, with Jurkat cell RNA spiked in. The subset: FACS-sorted CD8+CD4-CCR7+CD45RA+ naive T cells. The origin of the receptors is a human donor in good health. Some libraries in this study had Jurkat cell RNA spiked in.

J is TRBJ2-7 and V is TRBV3-1; weak D call: TRBD2 (5 bases). CDR3 length equals 15 residues. Trimming cost V 2 bases and J 3 bases, with 14 bases left between them. The germline gives CDR1 LGHDT, CDR2 YNNKEL (reference sequence). CDR3 sequence: CASSQFRSAVYEQYF. CDR3 bases: TGTGCCAGCAGCCAATTCCGCTCAGCGGTCTACGAGCAGTACTTC.

The rearrangement joins TRBV12-5 to TRBJ2-7; D is ambiguous. Trimming left V 5 bases short and J 2 bases short, with 7 bases between. This CDR3 has 12 residues. CDR1 and CDR2 (germline): LGHNT, FRNRAP. The CDR3 is CASGHDTYEQYF. CDR3 bases: TGTGCTAGTGGTCACGACACCTACGAGCAGTACTTC.

Ten or more counts support this clonotype. The chain links TRBV19 to TRBJ2-2, with unresolved D. The CDR3 length is 12 residues. Trimming stripped 5 bases from V and 5 bases from J, with 6 bases between. Germline lookup yields CDR1 LNHDA and CDR2 SQIVND (reference sequence). The CDR3 sequence is CASSPRTGELFF. The CDR3 nucleotides read TGTGCCAGTAGTCCCCGGACCGGGGAGCTGTTTTTT.

The rearrangement uses TRBV4-3 and TRBJ2-7; a possible D gene is TRBD2 (5 bases). V dropped 0 bases and J dropped 3 bases, with 18 bases sitting between them. In germline, CDR1 is LGHNA, CDR2 YSLEER. This CDR3 has 17 residues. The CDR3 region has the DNA TGCGCCAGCAGCCAAGATCGGGGAACGGGCTTGAACTACGAGCAGTACTTC. Residues: CASSQDRGTGLNYEQYF.

This clonotype was seen repeatedly, ten times or more. The CDR3 spells CASSIRNTEAFF. The CDR3, as DNA: TGTGCCAGTAGTATTCGGAACACTGAAGCTTTCTTT. The V gene is TRBV19, the J gene TRBJ1-1; D not resolved. Trimming removed 3 bases at V and 1 base at J, with 3 bases between. Germline lookup yields CDR1 LNHDA and CDR2 SQIVND (reference sequence). The CDR3 sequence is 12 residues long.

This clonotype was seen only a few times. A much bigger clone sits one base away, suggesting this may be a read error. The chain employs TRBV7-2 and TRBJ2-3; weak D call: TRBD1 (6 bases). Germline assignment: CDR1 SGHTA and CDR2 FQGNSA. CDR3 length: 14 residues. CDR3 DNA sequence: TGTGCCAGCAGCTTATATGGGGGCACAGTTACGCAGTATTTT. Amino acid sequence: CASSLYGGTVTQYF.

This clonotype was detected a few times. The genes are TRBV18 and TRBJ1-5; D gene ambiguous. Deletions cut 2 bases from V and 1 base from J, with 6 bases between. The V gene's germline CDR1 is KGHSH and CDR2 LQKENI. The CDR3 sequence is 14 residues long. CDR3 loop: CASSPYRSNQPQHF. The CDR3 DNA follows: TGTGCCAGCTCACCATATAGGAGCAATCAGCCCCAGCATTTT.

The J gene is TRBJ1-1, the V gene TRBV30; 7 bases align to TRBD1. CDR1 is GTSNPN, CDR2 SVGIG, per germline (reference sequence). Trimming at V came to 4 bases and at J to 4 bases, leaving 6 bases not matched to a gene. CDR3 length: 13 residues. This CDR3 reads CAWTTGLGTEAFF. CDR3 nucleotide sequence: TGTGCCTGGACGACAGGGTTGGGCACTGAAGCTTTCTTT.

This clonotype was observed many times. This chain connects TRBV5-1 to TRBJ2-3; 7 bases fit TRBD1. This CDR3 is 16 amino acids long. Germline loops: CDR1 SGHRS, CDR2 YFSETQ. After removal of 4 bases from V and 1 base from J, the junction contained 9 bases not matched to a gene. DNA for the CDR3: TGCGCCAGCAGCACGGACAGGACCCCTGGCACAGATACGCAGTATTTT. This codes for CASSTDRTPGTDTQYF.

This clonotype has a count of ten or more. The chain is built from TRBV13 and TRBJ2-5; no clear D gene. This CDR3 contains 14 residues. The germline gives CDR1 PRHDT, CDR2 FYEKMQ (reference sequence). Trimming took off 0 bases at V and 3 bases at J, with 8 bases between the two ends. The chain's CDR3 is CASSLGLSEETQYF. CDR3 in DNA: TGTGCCAGCAGCTTAGGCCTGAGCGAAGAGACCCAGTACTTC. Full variable domain (missing parts from reference TRBV13 and TRBJ2-5): AAGVIQSPRHLIKEKRETATLKCYPIPRHDTVYWYQQGPGQDPQFLISFYEKMQSDKGSIPDRFSAQQFSDYHSELNMSSLELGDSALYFCASSLGLSEETQYFGPGTRLLVL.

The chain recombines TRBV7-9 with TRBJ1-2; D unresolved. Germline CDR1 is SEHNR and CDR2 is FQNEAQ (reference sequence). Trimming removed 0 bases at V and 1 base at J, with 15 bases between. The CDR3 contains 17 residues. The chain's CDR3 is CASSLAGGAAINYGYTF. In nucleotides, the CDR3 is TGTGCCAGCAGCTTAGCGGGCGGAGCGGCTATTAACTATGGCTACACCTTC.

This clonotype was detected only a few times. The gene calls are TRBV7-8 and TRBJ2-7; 7 bases are shared with TRBD1. Germline assignment: CDR1 SGHVS and CDR2 FQNEAQ. Unmatched junction bases numbered 8, after V lost 3 bases and J lost 0 bases. The CDR3 has 16 amino acids. CDR3 in amino acids: CASSFHGTEYSYEQYF. The CDR3 bases are TGTGCCAGCAGCTTTCACGGGACAGAGTACTCCTACGAGCAGTACTTC.

A word on this clonotype: A clone one base away is much larger, so this may be a read error. The chain combines TRBV7-9 with TRBJ2-4, with D tentatively TRBD1 or TRBD2 (5 bases each). The CDR3 contains 14 residues. Germline values: CDR1 SEHNR, CDR2 FQNEAQ (reference sequence). V lost 0 bases to trimming and J lost 8 bases, with 11 bases between them. CDR3 in amino acids: CASSLAGQEDIQYF. The CDR3, as DNA: TGTGCCAGCAGCTTAGCGGGGCAGGAGGACATTCAGTACTTC.